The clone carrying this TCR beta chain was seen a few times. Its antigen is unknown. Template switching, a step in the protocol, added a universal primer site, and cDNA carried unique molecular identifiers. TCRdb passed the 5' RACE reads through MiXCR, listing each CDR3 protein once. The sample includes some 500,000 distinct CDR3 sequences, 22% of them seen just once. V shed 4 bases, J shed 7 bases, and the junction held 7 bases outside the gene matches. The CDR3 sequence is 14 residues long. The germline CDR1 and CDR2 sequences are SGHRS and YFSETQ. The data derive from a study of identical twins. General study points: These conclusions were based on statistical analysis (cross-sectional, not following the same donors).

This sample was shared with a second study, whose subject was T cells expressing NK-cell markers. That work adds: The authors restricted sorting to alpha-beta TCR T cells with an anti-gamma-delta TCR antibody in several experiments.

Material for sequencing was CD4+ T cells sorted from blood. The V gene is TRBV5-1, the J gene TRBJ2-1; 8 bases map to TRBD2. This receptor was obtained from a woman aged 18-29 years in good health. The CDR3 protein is CASSRGQRENEQFF. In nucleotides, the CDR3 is TGCGCCAGCAGCCGGGGCCAGCGGGAGAATGAGCAGTTCTTC. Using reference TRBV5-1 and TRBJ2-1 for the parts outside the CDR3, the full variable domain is KAGVTQTPRYLIKTRGQQVTLSCSPISGHRSVSWYQQTPGQGLQFLFEYFSETQRNKGNFPGRFSGRQFSNSRSEMNVSTLELGDSALYLCASSRGQRENEQFFGPGTRLTVL.